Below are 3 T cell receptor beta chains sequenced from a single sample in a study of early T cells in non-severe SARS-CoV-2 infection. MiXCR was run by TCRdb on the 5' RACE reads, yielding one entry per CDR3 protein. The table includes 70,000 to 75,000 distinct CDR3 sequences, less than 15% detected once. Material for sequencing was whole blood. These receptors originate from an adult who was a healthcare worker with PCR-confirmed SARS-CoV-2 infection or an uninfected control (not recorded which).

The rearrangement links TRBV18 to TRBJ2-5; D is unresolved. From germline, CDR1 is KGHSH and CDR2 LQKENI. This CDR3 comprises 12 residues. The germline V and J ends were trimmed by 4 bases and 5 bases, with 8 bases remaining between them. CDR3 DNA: TGTGCCAGCTCACAGGTCGGGGAGACCCAGTACTTC. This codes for CASSQVGETQYF.

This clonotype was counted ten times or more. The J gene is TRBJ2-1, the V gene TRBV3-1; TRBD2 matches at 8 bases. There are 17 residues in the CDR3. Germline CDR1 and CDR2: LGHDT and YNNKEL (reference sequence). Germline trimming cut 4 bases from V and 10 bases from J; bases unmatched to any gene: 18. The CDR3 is CASSLMGSAGAVWEQFF. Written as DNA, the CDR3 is TGTGCCAGCAGCCTCATGGGTTCAGCGGGGGCCGTTTGGGAGCAGTTCTTC.

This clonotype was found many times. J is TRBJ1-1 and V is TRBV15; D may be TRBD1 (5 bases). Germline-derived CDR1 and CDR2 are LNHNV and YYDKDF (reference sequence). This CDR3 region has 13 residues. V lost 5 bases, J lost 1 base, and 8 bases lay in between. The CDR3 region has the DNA TGTGCCACCAGCTTCGACAGGAACACTGAAGCTTTCTTT. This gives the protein CATSFDRNTEAFF.